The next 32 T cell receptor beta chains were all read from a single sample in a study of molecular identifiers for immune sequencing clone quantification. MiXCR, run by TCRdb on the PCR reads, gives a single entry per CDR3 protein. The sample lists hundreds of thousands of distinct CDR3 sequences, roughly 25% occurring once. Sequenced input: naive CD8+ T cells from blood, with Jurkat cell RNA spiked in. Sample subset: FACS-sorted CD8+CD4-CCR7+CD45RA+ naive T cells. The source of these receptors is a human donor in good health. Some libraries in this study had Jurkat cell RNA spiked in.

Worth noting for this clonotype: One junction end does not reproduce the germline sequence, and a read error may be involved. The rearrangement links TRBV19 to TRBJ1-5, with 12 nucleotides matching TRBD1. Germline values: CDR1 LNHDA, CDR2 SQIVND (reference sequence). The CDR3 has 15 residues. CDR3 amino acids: CASSIGTGGKQPQHF. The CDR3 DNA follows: TGTGCCAGTAGTATTGGGACAGGGGGCAAACAGCCCCAGCATTTT.

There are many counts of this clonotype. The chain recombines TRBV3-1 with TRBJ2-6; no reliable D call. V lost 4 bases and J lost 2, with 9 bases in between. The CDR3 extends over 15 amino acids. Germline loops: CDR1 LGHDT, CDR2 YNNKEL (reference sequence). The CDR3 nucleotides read TGTGCCAGCAGCCGATTGTTTCCTGGGGCCAACGTCCTGACTTTC. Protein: CASSRLFPGANVLTF.

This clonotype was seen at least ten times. CDR3 sequence reads: CSVDGAGGPGEQFF. The DNA of the CDR3 is TGCAGCGTTGACGGAGCGGGAGGGCCGGGTGAGCAGTTCTTC. The J gene is TRBJ2-1, the V gene TRBV29-1, with 10 positions matching TRBD2. The CDR3 extends over 14 amino acids. The V segment lost 3 bases and the J segment 9 bases; nucleotides outside the gene matches: 8. Germline CDR1 SQVTM, CDR2 ANQGSEA.

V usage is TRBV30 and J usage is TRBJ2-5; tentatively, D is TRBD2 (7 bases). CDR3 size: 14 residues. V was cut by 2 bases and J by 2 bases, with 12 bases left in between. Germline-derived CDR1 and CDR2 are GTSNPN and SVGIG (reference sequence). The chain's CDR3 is CAWSQGGGQETQYF. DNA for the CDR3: TGTGCCTGGAGTCAGGGAGGGGGACAAGAGACCCAGTACTTC. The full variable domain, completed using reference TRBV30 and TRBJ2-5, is SQTIHQWPATLVQPVGSPLSLECTVEGTSNPNLYWYRQAAGRGLQLLFYSVGIGQISSEVPQNLSASRPQDRQFILSSKKLLLSDSGFYLCAWSQGGGQETQYFGPGTRLLVL.

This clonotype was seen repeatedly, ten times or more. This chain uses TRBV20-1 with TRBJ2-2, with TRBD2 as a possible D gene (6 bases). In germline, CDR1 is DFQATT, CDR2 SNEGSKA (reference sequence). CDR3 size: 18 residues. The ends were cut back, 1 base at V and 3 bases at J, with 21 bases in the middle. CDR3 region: CSARAFGGRLGDTGELFF. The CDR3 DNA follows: TGCAGTGCTAGAGCTTTTGGAGGGAGGCTGGGAGACACCGGGGAGCTGTTTTTT.

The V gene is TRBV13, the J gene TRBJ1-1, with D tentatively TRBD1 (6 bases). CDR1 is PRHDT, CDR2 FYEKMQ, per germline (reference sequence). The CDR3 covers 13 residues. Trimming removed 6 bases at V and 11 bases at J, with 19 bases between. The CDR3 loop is CASSSQGSPAAFF. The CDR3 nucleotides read TGTGCCAGCAGTTCACAGGGTTCCCCTGCCGCTTTCTTT. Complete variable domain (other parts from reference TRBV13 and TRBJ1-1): AAGVIQSPRHLIKEKRETATLKCYPIPRHDTVYWYQQGPGQDPQFLISFYEKMQSDKGSIPDRFSAQQFSDYHSELNMSSLELGDSALYFCASSSQGSPAAFFGQGTRLTVV.

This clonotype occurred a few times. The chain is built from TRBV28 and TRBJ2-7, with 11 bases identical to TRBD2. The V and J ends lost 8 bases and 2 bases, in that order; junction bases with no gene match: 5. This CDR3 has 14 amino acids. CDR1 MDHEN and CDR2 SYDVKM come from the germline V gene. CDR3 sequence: CASVASGGTYEQYF. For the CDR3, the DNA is TGTGCCAGCGTTGCTAGCGGGGGGACCTACGAGCAGTACTTC.

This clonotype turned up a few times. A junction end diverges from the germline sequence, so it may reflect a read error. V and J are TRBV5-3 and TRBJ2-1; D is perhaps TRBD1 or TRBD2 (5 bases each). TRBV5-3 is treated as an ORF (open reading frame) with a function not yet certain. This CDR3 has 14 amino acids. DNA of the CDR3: TGTGCCAGCAGCCCCGGGACGGCCAACAATGGGCAGTTCTTC. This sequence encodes CASSPGTANNGQFF.

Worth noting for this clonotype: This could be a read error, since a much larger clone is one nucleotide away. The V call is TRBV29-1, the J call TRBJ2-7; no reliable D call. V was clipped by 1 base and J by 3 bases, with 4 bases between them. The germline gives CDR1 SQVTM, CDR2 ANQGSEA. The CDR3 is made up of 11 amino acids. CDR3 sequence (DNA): TGCAGCGTTGAAGCCTGCTACGAGCAGTACTTC. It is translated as CSVEACYEQYF.

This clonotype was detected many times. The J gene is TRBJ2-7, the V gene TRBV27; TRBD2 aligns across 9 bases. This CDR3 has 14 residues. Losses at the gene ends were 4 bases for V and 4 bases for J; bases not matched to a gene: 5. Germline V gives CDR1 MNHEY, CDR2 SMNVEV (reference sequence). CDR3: CASSCGGAEYEQYF. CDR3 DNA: TGTGCCAGCAGTTGCGGGGGGGCCGAGTACGAGCAGTACTTC.

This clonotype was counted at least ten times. This CDR3 reads CASSPPGGYGETQYF. CDR3 in DNA: TGTGCCAGCAGCCCGCCGGGTGGGTACGGAGAGACCCAGTACTTC. The chain joins TRBV4-2 to TRBJ2-5, with D unclear. Trimming took off 4 bases at V and 4 bases at J, with 16 bases between the two ends. The germline CDR1 and CDR2 sequences are LGHNA and YNFKEQ. This CDR3 spans 15 amino acids.

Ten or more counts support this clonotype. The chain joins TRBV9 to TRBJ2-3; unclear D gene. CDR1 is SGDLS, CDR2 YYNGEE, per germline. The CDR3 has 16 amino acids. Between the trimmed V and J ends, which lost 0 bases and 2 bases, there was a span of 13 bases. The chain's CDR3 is CASSVASYSFTDTQYF. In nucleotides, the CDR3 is TGTGCCAGCAGCGTAGCATCTTACAGTTTCACAGATACGCAGTATTTT.

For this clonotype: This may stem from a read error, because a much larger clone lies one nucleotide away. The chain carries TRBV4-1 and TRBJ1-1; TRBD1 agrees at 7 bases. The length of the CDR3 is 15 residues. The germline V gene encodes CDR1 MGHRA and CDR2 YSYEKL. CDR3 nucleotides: TGCGCCAGCAGCCAAGTGGACAGGCGGGCCACTGAAGCTATCTTT. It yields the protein CASSQVDRRATEAIF.

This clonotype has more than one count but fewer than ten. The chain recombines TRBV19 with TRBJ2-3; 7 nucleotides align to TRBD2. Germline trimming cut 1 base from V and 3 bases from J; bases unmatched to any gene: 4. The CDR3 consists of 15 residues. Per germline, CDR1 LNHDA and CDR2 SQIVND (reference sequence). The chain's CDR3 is CASSIVGGGTDTQYF. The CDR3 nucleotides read TGTGCCAGTAGTATAGTTGGGGGGGGGACAGATACGCAGTATTTT.

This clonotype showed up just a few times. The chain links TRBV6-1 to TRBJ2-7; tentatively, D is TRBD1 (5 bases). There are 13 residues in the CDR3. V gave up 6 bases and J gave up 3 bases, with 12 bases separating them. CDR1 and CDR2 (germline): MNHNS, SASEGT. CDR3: CASRAPQDYEQYF. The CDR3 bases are TGTGCCAGCAGGGCACCACAGGACTACGAGCAGTACTTC.

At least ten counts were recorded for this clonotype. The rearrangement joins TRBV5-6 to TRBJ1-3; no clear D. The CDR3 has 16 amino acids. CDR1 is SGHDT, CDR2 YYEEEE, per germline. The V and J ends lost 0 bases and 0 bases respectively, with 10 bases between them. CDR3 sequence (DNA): TGTGCCAGCAGCTTGGGGCAGCCGGACTCTGGAAACACCATATATTTT. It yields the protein CASSLGQPDSGNTIYF.

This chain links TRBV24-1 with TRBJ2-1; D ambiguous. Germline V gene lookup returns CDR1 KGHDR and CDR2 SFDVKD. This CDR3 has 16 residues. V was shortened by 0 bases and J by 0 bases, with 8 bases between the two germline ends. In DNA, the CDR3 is TGTGCCACCAGTGATTTGGAGTCAAGCTCCTACAATGAGCAGTTCTTC. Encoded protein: CATSDLESSSYNEQFF.

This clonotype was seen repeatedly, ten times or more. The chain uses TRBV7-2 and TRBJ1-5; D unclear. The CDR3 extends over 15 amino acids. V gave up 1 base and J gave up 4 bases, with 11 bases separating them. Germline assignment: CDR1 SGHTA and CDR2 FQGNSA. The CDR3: CASSLVWTGNQPQHF. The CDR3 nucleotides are TGTGCCAGCAGCTTAGTTTGGACGGGAAATCAGCCCCAGCATTTT.

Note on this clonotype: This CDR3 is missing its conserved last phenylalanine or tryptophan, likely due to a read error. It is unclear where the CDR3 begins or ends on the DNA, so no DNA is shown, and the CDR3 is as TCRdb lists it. The CDR3 is CASSQVLRDLGEQNY. V and J are TRBV4-1 and TRBJ2-7; the table's TRBD2 call for D was not verified on the DNA. Both ends counted, the CDR3 spans 15 residues. Germline CDR1 is MGHRA and CDR2 is YSYEKL.

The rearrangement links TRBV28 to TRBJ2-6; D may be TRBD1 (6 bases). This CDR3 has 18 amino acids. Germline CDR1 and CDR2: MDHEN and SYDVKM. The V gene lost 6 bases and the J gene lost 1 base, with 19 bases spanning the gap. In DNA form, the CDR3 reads TGTGCCAGCAGCCTGGGGGCAGGGGATGGGTCTGGGGCCAACGTCCTGACTTTC. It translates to CASSLGAGDGSGANVLTF.

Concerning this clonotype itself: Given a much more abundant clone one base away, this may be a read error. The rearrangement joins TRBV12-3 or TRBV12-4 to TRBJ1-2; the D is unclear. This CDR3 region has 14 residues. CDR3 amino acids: CASSPLLELYDYTF. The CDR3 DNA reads TGTGCCAGCAGTCCCCTCCTCGAGCTATATGACTACACCTTC.

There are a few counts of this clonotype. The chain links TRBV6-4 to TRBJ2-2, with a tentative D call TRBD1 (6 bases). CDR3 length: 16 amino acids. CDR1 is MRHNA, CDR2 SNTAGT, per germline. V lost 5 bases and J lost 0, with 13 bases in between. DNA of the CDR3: TGTGCCAGCAGTCCCTCGGGACAAACGAACACCGGGGAGCTGTTTTTT. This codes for CASSPSGQTNTGELFF.

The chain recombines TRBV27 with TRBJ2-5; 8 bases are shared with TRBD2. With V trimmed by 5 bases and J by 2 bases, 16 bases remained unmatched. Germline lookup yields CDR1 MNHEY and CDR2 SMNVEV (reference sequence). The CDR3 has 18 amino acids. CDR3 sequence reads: CASSALDWGGRQQETQYF. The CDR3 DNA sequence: TGTGCCAGCAGTGCGTTGGACTGGGGCGGGAGGCAACAAGAGACCCAGTACTTC.

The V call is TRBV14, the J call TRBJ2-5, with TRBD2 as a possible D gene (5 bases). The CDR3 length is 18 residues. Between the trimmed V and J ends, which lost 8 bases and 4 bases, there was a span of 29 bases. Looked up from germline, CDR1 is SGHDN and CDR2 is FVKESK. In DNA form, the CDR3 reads TGTGCCAGCGGCCGAGCCCCGGGAAGATTGGTATATGGAGAGACCCAGTACTTC. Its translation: CASGRAPGRLVYGETQYF.

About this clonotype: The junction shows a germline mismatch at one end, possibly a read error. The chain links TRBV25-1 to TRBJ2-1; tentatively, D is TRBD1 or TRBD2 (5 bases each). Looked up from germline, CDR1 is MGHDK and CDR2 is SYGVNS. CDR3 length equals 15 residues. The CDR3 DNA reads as TGTGCCAGCAGTGAGACACGGGACCCCTACAATGAGCAGTCCTTC. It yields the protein CASSETRDPYNEQSF.

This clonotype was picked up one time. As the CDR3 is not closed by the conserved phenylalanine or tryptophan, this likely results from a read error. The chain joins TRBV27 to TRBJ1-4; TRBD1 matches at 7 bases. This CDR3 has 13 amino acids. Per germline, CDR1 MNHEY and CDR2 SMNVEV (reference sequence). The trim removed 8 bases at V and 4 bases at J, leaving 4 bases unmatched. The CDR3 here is CASGDRLNEKLFS. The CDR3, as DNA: TGTGCCAGCGGGGACAGACTTAATGAAAAACTGTTTTCT.

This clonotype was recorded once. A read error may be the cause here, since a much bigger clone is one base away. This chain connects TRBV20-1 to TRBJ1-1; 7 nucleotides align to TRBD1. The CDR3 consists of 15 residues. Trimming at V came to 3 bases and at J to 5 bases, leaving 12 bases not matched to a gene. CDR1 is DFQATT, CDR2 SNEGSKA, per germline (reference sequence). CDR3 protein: CSASVQGGYRTEAFF. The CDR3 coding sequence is TGCAGTGCTAGTGTACAAGGGGGCTACAGAACTGAAGCTTTCTTT.

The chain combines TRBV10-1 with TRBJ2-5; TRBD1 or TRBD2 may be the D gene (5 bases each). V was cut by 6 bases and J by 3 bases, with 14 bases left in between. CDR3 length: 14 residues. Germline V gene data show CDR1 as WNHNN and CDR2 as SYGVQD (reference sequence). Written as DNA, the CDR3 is TGCGCCAGCAGCGACACCCTGGGGGAAGAGACCCAGTACTTC. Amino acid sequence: CASSDTLGEETQYF.

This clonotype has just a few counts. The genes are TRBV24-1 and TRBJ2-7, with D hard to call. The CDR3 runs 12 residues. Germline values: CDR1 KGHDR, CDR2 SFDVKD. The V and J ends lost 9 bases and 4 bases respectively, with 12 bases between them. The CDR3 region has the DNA TGTGCCACCGAGGTTAAAGGGTACGAGCAGTACTTC. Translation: CATEVKGYEQYF.

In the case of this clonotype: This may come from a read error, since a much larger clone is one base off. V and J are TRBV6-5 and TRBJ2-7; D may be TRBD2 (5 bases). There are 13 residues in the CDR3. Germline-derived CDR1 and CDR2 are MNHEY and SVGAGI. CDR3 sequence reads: CASGYGITYEQYF. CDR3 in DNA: TGTGCCAGCGGTTACGGGATAACCTACGAGCAGTACTTC.

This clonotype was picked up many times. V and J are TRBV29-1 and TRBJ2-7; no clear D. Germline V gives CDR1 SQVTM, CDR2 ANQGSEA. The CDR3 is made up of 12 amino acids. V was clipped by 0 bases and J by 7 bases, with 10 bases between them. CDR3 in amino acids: CSVEDRSREQYF. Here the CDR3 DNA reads TGCAGCGTTGAAGATCGGAGCAGGGAGCAGTACTTC.

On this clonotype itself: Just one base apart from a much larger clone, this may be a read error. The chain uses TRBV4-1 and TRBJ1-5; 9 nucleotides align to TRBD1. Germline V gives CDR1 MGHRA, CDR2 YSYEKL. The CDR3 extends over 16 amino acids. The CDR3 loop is CACSQAPDRGGQPQHF. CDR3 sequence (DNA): TGCGCCTGCAGCCAAGCTCCAGACAGGGGGGGTCAGCCCCAGCATTTT.